A selection of T cell receptor beta chains follows, all from one sample in a study of blood T cell repertoires in COVID-19. Libraries were prepared by immunoSEQ multiplex PCR; TCRdb keeps only in-frame clonotypes and omits some of them. The sample consists of roughly 260,000 clones, around 85% of them appearing once. Sequenced: peripheral blood. The receptors were gathered from a woman aged 40-49 years with active or convalescent COVID-19. CDR3s include the opening cysteine and the closing phenylalanine or tryptophan.

V,CDR3
TRBV3-1/TRBV3-2,CASSSKRGFQETQYF
TRBV9,CASSRTGGNEKLFF
TRBV7-9,CASSLVAGEGSGANVLTF
TRBV19,CASSIRGGEQFF
TRBV12-1,CACAGVGYTF
TRBV7-3,CASSLDSAMKTQYF
TRBV5-1,CASSLSLTTYEQYF
TRBV2,CASSAGAYGYTF
TRBV29-1,CSVEAEPGANVLTF
TRBV28,CASSITGGQGTPTNEKLFF
TRBV4-2,CASSQGRHTDTQYF
TRBV12-3/TRBV12-4,CASSLRGGLEAFF
TRBV19,CASRSGSHRGNQPQHF
TRBV5-1,CASSSLQGTGELFF
TRBV19,CASRRGRETQYF
TRBV6-1,CASSEVYITNYGYTF
TRBV24-1,CATSDDDRNAEAFF
TRBV6-5,CASSNSWATNTEAFF
TRBV4-2,CASSQNAGQFTGNTIYF
TRBV5-4,CASSLRLAGAGETQYF
TRBV1,CTSSQAGTSGLKNIQYF
TRBV28,CASRTGGWTEAFF
TRBV7-2,CASSQGQGTVQETQYF
TRBV28,CASSKGLTGGREKLFF
TRBV9,CASSVVAASGNTIYF
TRBV27,CASSRGSSYNEQFF
TRBV2,CASSAEGVSSYEQYF
TRBV12-3/TRBV12-4,CASSLTSGYGYTF
TRBV5-1,CASSYDSPSSDTQYF
TRBV5-1,CASSLFGGSNQPQHF
TRBV28,CATRTGVVSSNQPQHF
TRBV10-3,CAISVRGRNTEAFF
TRBV5-1,CASSLVSGIEQFF
TRBV7-2,CASSLFLASEGTQYF
TRBV9,CASSSHPGSETQYF
TRBV30,CAWSGDRSGHGELFF
TRBV5-1,CASSRAGTANTDTQYF
TRBV3-1/TRBV3-2,CASSQGWRGANTGELFF
TRBV27,CASSFRSSGDTEAFF
TRBV6-4,CASSDSWLAGTDTQYF
TRBV27,CASSPGQHNEKLFF
TRBV10-3,CATRDTGYSNQPQHF
TRBV10-3,CAISESKAGAETQYF
TRBV2,CASRTGQANVLTF
TRBV10-3,CATLDRGSEKLFF
TRBV29-1,CSVLRRRPEAFF
TRBV28,CASSLRTVVYGYTF
TRBV7-9,CASSRQASYGYTF
TRBV28,CASSLNQGRYGYTF
TRBV7-9,CASSLPNYGYTF
TRBV28,CASSQYGGTPRAFF